Each of the 21 T cell receptor beta chains below was sequenced from the same sample in a study of molecular identifiers for immune sequencing clone quantification. TCRdb itself ran the PCR reads through MiXCR, one entry per CDR3 protein. The table shows approximately 670,000 distinct CDR3 sequences, with just under 20% occurring only once. The sequenced sample consisted of naive CD8+ T cells from blood, with Jurkat cell RNA spiked in. Regarding subset: FACS-sorted CD8+CD4-CCR7+CD45RA+ naive T cells. Receptors originate from a human donor in good health. Some libraries in this study had Jurkat cell RNA spiked in.

This clonotype has at least ten counts. The chain carries TRBV20-1 and TRBJ2-7; the match to TRBD2 covers 8 bases. There are 15 residues in the CDR3. The junction had 4 bases not matched to a gene; V was cut back by 0 bases and J by 0 bases. Germline values: CDR1 DFQATT, CDR2 SNEGSKA (reference sequence). The CDR3 DNA sequence: TGCAGTGCTAGAGAAGTCGGGACTAGCTCCTACGAGCAGTACTTC. Translation gives CSAREVGTSSYEQYF.

The rearrangement links TRBV2 to TRBJ2-3; TRBD2 matches at 7 bases. Germline trimming cut 6 bases from V and 0 bases from J; bases unmatched to any gene: 3. The CDR3 length is 14 residues. CDR1 and CDR2 from the germline V gene are SNHLY and FYNNEI. The chain's CDR3 is CASRPAGSTDTQYF. CDR3 DNA: TGTGCCAGCAGACCAGCGGGAAGCACAGATACGCAGTATTTT.

Many counts were recorded for this clonotype. The rearrangement uses TRBV19 and TRBJ2-2, with TRBD2 matching 11 bases. V lost 4 bases and J lost 7; bases outside the gene matches: 17. The CDR3 is 19 amino acids. Germline assignment: CDR1 LNHDA and CDR2 SQIVND (reference sequence). CDR3 in amino acids: CASSTTPLTSGILSGELFF. In nucleotides, the CDR3 is TGTGCCAGTAGTACCACCCCACTGACTAGCGGGATTCTCAGCGGGGAGCTGTTTTTT.

The genes are TRBV3-1 and TRBJ2-1; no firm D call. Trimming cost V 0 bases and J 9 bases, with 18 bases left between them. Germline loops: CDR1 LGHDT, CDR2 YNNKEL (reference sequence). The CDR3 is 16 residues long. CDR3 in amino acids: CASSQETASVFGEQFF. CDR3 sequence (DNA): TGTGCCAGCAGCCAAGAAACCGCGTCGGTATTTGGTGAGCAGTTCTTC.

As concerns this clonotype: A much larger clone lies a single base off, so this may be a read error. This sequence joins TRBV4-1 and TRBJ1-1; 7 bases map to TRBD1. This CDR3 has 15 residues. CDR1 and CDR2 (germline): MGHRA, YSYEKL. V trimming: 4 bases; J trimming: 12 bases; junction bases outside the gene matches: 17. The CDR3 spells CASSPLWTGPRATFF. In DNA, the CDR3 is TGCGCCAGCAGCCCCCTTTGGACAGGACCGAGAGCGACTTTCTTT.

This clonotype was counted many times. V usage is TRBV15 and J usage is TRBJ2-3, with TRBD2 matching over 7 bases. V trimming: 5 bases; J trimming: 4 bases; junction bases outside the gene matches: 9. The CDR3 spans 15 residues. In germline, CDR1 is LNHNV, CDR2 YYDKDF (reference sequence). CDR3 nucleotide sequence: TGTGCCACCAGCGGGCCGGCGGGAGTGGCAGATACGCAGTATTTT. It translates to CATSGPAGVADTQYF.

In this sample, this clonotype turned up many times. J is TRBJ2-5 and V is TRBV5-8; maybe TRBD2 (5 bases). Trimming left V 3 bases short and J 0 bases short, with 6 bases between. This CDR3 region has 13 residues. Germline V gene data show CDR1 as SGHTS and CDR2 as YDEGEE. The CDR3 spells CASSWEYQETQYF. The CDR3 DNA is TGTGCCAGCAGCTGGGAGTACCAAGAGACCCAGTACTTC.

This clonotype was counted at least ten times. This sequence joins TRBV6-5 and TRBJ2-1, with 7 bases aligning to TRBD1. CDR1 is MNHEY and CDR2 is SVGAGI in the germline V gene. This CDR3 is built from 12 residues. The trim removed 5 bases at V and 7 bases at J, leaving 2 bases unmatched. CDR3 region: CASSRQGNEQFF. DNA of the CDR3: TGTGCCAGCAGTAGACAGGGAAATGAGCAGTTCTTC.

The table lists this clonotype with many counts. The chain employs TRBV7-2 and TRBJ1-1, with D uncertain. In germline, CDR1 is SGHTA, CDR2 FQGNSA. Deletions cut 7 bases from V and 2 bases from J, with 5 bases between. The CDR3 covers 11 residues. The CDR3 loop reads CASTPNTEAFF. Written as DNA, the CDR3 is TGTGCCAGCACCCCAAACACTGAAGCTTTCTTT. Based on the CDR3 plus reference TRBV7-2 and TRBJ1-1, the full variable domain is GAGVSQSPSNKVTEKGKDVELRCDPISGHTALYWYRQSLGQGLEFLIYFQGNSAPDKSGLPSDRFSAERTGGSVSTLTIQRTQQEDSAVYLCASTPNTEAFFGQGTRLTVV.

The chain is built from TRBV19 and TRBJ1-6; D perhaps matches TRBD1 (6 bases). Germline V gives CDR1 LNHDA, CDR2 SQIVND (reference sequence). Deletions cut 4 bases from V and 10 bases from J, with 11 bases between. CDR3 size: 13 residues. CDR3 sequence (DNA): TGTGCCAGTAGTAAACAGGGAAACTCACCCCTCCACTTT. Its protein product is CASSKQGNSPLHF.

This clonotype was observed at least ten times. This chain joins TRBV6-2 or TRBV6-3 and TRBJ1-5; 10 bases match TRBD1. J gave up 5 bases and V 8 bases, and 12 bases lay outside the gene matches. CDR3 length equals 16 residues. Germline V gene lookup returns CDR1 MNHEY and CDR2 SVGEGT. The CDR3 loop is CASGTGTGAADQPQHF. As DNA, the CDR3 is TGTGCCAGCGGGACCGGGACAGGGGCCGCGGATCAGCCCCAGCATTTT.

This clonotype was counted between two and nine times. The gene calls are TRBV6-5 and TRBJ2-5; 12 nucleotides align to TRBD1. The germline CDR1 and CDR2 sequences are MNHEY and SVGAGI. The CDR3 sequence is 14 residues long. With 6 bases clipped from V and 7 bases from J, the junction kept 6 bases outside the gene matches. The CDR3 nucleotides are TGTGCCAGCAGCCCCGGGACAGGGGGCTTGACCCAGTACTTC. As protein: CASSPGTGGLTQYF.

This clonotype was seen repeatedly, ten times or more. The chain carries TRBV12-3 or TRBV12-4 and TRBJ2-3; D is tentatively TRBD1 or TRBD2 (5 bases each). This CDR3 has 13 residues. The germline V and J ends were trimmed by 3 bases and 4 bases, with 8 bases remaining between them. The CDR3 DNA reads as TGTGCCAGCAGTTTCGAGGGGCCAGATACGCAGTATTTT. Translation: CASSFEGPDTQYF.

Comments on this clonotype: This is likely a read error, given that the CDR3 carries no conserved phenylalanine or tryptophan at its end. The chain is built from TRBV12-3 or TRBV12-4 and TRBJ2-1; D unresolved. The CDR3 totals 12 residues. V lost 6 bases, J lost 8 bases, and 11 bases lay in between. In DNA, the CDR3 is TGTGCCAGCAGGCACGACCCCCATGAGCAGTTCCTC. The encoded protein is CASRHDPHEQFL.

This clonotype occurred many times. The chain couples TRBV5-1 to TRBJ1-4; TRBD1 aligns across 8 bases. Germline V CDR1 and CDR2: SGHRS, YFSETQ. V was clipped by 0 bases and J by 8 bases; unmatched bases: 9. CDR3 size: 16 residues. CDR3 sequence reads: CASSLETQGAWEKLFF. CDR3 sequence (DNA): TGCGCCAGCAGCTTGGAAACCCAGGGGGCTTGGGAAAAACTGTTTTTT.

This clonotype was observed many times. The V call is TRBV4-3, the J call TRBJ1-1, with D maybe TRBD1 (5 bases). This CDR3 has 14 amino acids. Germline V gene sequence: CDR1 LGHNA, CDR2 YSLEER. Trimming cost V 4 bases and J 3 bases, with 12 bases left between them. In DNA, the CDR3 is TGCGCCAGCAGCCCAGGGATGGGGGACACTGAAGCTTTCTTT. This codes for CASSPGMGDTEAFF.

This clonotype was counted at least ten times. This chain connects TRBV7-6 to TRBJ1-5; D uncertain. V lost 4 bases and J lost 4, with 14 bases in between. The CDR3 consists of 15 residues. Germline lookup yields CDR1 SGHVS and CDR2 FNYEAQ. For the CDR3, the DNA is TGTGCCAGCAGCTCCACAAACAGCAAAAATCAGCCCCAGCATTTT. Protein product: CASSSTNSKNQPQHF.

A few counts support this clonotype. The rearrangement uses TRBV5-5 and TRBJ2-7; D is possibly TRBD1 or TRBD2 (7 bases each). The CDR3 covers 14 residues. With 0 bases removed from V and 9 bases from J, the gap between germline ends came to 16 bases. Germline values: CDR1 SGHKS, CDR2 YYEKEE (reference sequence). The CDR3 region is CASSLVPIRGGQYF. The DNA of the CDR3 is TGTGCCAGCAGCTTGGTACCCATCAGGGGGGGGCAGTACTTC. Filled out from reference TRBV5-5 and TRBJ2-7, the complete variable domain reads DAGVTQSPTHLIKTRGQQVTLRCSPISGHKSVSWYQQVLGQGPQFIFQYYEKEERGRGNFPDRFSARQFPNYSSELNVNALLLGDSALYLCASSLVPIRGGQYFGPGTRLTVT.

About this clonotype: An end of the junction does not agree with germline; a read error may underlie this. This rearrangement joins TRBV7-3 to TRBJ2-3; TRBD2 matches 7 bases. The CDR3 runs 15 residues. CDR1 SGHTA and CDR2 FQGTGA come from the germline V gene. CDR3 in amino acids: CASSLRGSTTDTRYF. The CDR3 nucleotides are TGTGCCAGCAGCTTACGCGGGAGTACGACAGATACGCGGTATTTT.

Ten or more counts support this clonotype. This rearrangement joins TRBV28 to TRBJ1-5; D possibly corresponds to TRBD1 (6 bases). CDR3 size: 16 residues. Germline V gives CDR1 MDHEN, CDR2 SYDVKM. V was clipped by 1 base and J by 4 bases, with 14 bases between them. CDR3 amino acids: CASSLSLTGANQPQHF. CDR3 DNA sequence: TGTGCCAGCAGTTTATCCTTGACAGGAGCTAATCAGCCCCAGCATTTT. The full variable domain, its missing parts supplied by reference TRBV28 and TRBJ1-5, is DVKVTQSSRYLVKRTGEKVFLECVQDMDHENMFWYRQDPGLGLRLIYFSYDVKMKEKGDIPEGYSVSREKKERFSLILESASTNQTSMYLCASSLSLTGANQPQHFGDGTRLSIL.

J is TRBJ2-3 and V is TRBV19; a weak D match, TRBD2 (6 bases). The CDR3 contains 15 residues. V lost 5 bases, J lost 2 bases, and 14 bases lay in between. Germline V gives CDR1 LNHDA, CDR2 SQIVND (reference sequence). In DNA form, the CDR3 reads TGTGCCAGTAGTCAGGAGGGGTTTGTCACAGATACGCAGTATTTT. It specifies CASSQEGFVTDTQYF.